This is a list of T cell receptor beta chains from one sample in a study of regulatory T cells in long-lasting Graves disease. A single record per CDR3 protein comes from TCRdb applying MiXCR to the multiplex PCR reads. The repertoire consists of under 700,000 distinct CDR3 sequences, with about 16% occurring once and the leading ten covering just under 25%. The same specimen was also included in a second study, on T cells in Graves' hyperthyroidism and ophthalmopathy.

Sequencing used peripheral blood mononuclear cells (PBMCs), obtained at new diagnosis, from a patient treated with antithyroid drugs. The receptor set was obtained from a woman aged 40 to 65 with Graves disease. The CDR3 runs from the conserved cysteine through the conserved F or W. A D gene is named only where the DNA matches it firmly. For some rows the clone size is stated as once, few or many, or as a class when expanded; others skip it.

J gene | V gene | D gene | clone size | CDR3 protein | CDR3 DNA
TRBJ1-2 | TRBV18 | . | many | CASSDQGNYGYTF | TGTGCCAGCTCAGATCAGGGGAACTATGGCTACACCTTC
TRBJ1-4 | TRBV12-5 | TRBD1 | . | CASGLDDWTGDEKLFF | TGTGCTAGTGGTTTGGACGATTGGACAGGGGATGAAAAACTGTTTTTT
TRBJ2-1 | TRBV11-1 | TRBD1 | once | CASRPGRDRGYNEQFF | TGTGCCAGCAGGCCAGGCCGGGACAGGGGATACAATGAGCAGTTCTTC
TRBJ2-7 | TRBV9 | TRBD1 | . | CASSVGWTGGGEQYF | TGTGCCAGCAGCGTAGGGTGGACAGGAGGTGGAGAGCAGTACTTC
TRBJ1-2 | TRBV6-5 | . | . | CASSYPQWRGFGYTF | TGTGCCAGCAGTTACCCCCAATGGAGGGGGTTTGGCTACACCTTC
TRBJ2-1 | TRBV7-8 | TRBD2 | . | CASSLGLAGGHEQFF | TGTGCCAGCAGCTTAGGACTAGCGGGAGGACATGAGCAGTTCTTC
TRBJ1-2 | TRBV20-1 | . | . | CSASQMETYGYTF | TGCAGTGCTAGTCAAATGGAAACCTATGGCTACACCTTC
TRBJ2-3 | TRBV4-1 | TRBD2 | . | CASSQVPGGEEDTQYF | TGCGCCAGCAGCCAAGTCCCGGGGGGGGAAGAAGATACGCAGTATTTT
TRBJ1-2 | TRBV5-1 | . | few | CASSLQTANYGYTF | TGCGCCAGCAGCTTACAAACAGCTAACTATGGCTACACCTTC
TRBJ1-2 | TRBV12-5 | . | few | CASAPRNLYGYTF | TGTGCTAGTGCCCCCCGGAACCTCTATGGCTACACCTTC
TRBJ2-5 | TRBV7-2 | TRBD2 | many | CASSLGLRERTQYF | TGTGCCAGCAGCTTGGGACTAAGGGAGAGGACCCAGTACTTC
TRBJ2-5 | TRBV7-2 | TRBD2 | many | CASSSLGGQETQYF | TGTGCCAGCAGCTCCCTGGGAGGGCAAGAGACCCAGTACTTC
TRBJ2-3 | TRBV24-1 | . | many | CATRGQGQTDTQYF | TGTGCCACCAGGGGCCAGGGGCAGACAGATACGCAGTATTTT
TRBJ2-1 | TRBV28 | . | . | CATAVWKGNYEQFF | TGTGCCACAGCAGTTTGGAAGGGTAACTATGAGCAGTTCTTC
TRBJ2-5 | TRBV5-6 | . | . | CASSRVVAETQYF | TGTGCCAGCAGCAGAGTGGTGGCGGAGACCCAGTACTTC
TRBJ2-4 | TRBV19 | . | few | CASRAPEGRNNGAQYF | TGTGCCAGTAGAGCCCCAGAGGGGAGGAATAATGGGGCCCAGTACTTC
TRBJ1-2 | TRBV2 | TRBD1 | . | CASRARDRGYGYTF | TGTGCCAGCAGGGCCCGGGACAGGGGGTATGGCTACACCTTC
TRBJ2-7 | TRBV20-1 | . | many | CSAGDDSSYEQYF | TGCAGTGCTGGGGATGACAGCTCCTACGAGCAGTACTTC
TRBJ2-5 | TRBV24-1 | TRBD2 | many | CATSDISSGFQETQYF | TGTGCCACCAGTGATATCTCTAGCGGGTTCCAAGAGACCCAGTACTTC
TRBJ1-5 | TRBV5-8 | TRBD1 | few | CASSLDRGGQPQHF | TGTGCCAGCAGCCTAGACAGGGGAGGACAGCCCCAGCATTTT
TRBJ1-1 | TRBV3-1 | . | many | CASSQNLGYTEAFF | TGTGCCAGCAGCCAAAATCTGGGGTACACTGAAGCTTTCTTT
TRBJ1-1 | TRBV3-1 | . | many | CASSQDGANTEAFF | TGTGCCAGCAGCCAAGACGGGGCGAACACTGAAGCTTTCTTT
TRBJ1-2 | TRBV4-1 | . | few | CASSLRPQGHYGYTF | TGCGCCAGCAGCCTAAGACCGCAGGGCCACTATGGCTACACCTTC
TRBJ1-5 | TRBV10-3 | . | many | CAISDSRGYQPQHF | TGTGCCATCAGTGATTCGAGGGGTTATCAGCCCCAGCATTTT
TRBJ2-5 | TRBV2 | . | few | CASSYRTKEETQYF | TGTGCCAGCAGTTATAGGACCAAGGAGGAGACCCAGTACTTC
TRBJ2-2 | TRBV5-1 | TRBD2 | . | CASSLDLAGRAGELFF | TGCGCCAGCAGCTTGGACTTGGCCGGGAGGGCCGGGGAGCTGTTTTTT
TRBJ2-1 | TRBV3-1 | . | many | CASSLEQGDEQFF | TGTGCCAGCAGCCTCGAACAGGGCGATGAGCAGTTCTTC
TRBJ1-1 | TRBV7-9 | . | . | CASSLVGRLGVNTEAFF | TGTGCCAGCAGCTTAGTAGGAAGGTTGGGGGTGAACACTGAAGCTTTCTTT
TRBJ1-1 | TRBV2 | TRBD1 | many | CASGGQGETEAFF | TGTGCCAGCGGAGGACAGGGCGAGACTGAAGCTTTCTTT
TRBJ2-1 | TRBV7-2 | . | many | CASSSQGLGYPPTFF | TGTGCCAGCAGCTCCCAGGGCCTCGGTTACCCCCCCACATTCTTC
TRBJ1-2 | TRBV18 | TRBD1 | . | CASTDRDYGYTF | TGTGCCAGCACCGACAGGGACTATGGCTACACCTTC
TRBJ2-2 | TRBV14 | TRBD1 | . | CASSPLTGGNTGELFF | TGTGCCAGCAGCCCCTTGACAGGGGGGAACACCGGGGAGCTGTTTTTT
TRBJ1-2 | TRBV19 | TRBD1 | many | CASSITRGQDGYTF | TGTGCCAGTAGTATAACCAGGGGGCAGGATGGCTACACCTTC
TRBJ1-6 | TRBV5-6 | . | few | CASATWSGSSYNSPLHF | TGTGCCAGCGCGACGTGGTCGGGGAGCTCCTATAATTCACCCCTCCACTTT
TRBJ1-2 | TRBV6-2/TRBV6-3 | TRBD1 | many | CASSTRDREYGYTF | TGTGCCAGCAGCACCCGGGACAGGGAGTATGGCTACACCTTC
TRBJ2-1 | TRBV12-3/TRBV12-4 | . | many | CASSFAQLNEQFF | TGTGCCAGCAGTTTTGCCCAGCTCAATGAGCAGTTCTTC
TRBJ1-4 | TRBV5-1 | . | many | CASSLATRGEGNEKLFF | TGCGCCAGCAGCTTGGCCACGAGGGGCGAAGGGAATGAAAAACTGTTTTTT
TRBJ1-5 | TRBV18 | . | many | CASSRQADQPQHF | TGTGCCAGCTCACGACAGGCTGATCAGCCCCAGCATTTT
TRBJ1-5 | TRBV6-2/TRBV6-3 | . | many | CASSYELDQPQHF | TGTGCCAGCAGTTACGAACTAGATCAGCCCCAGCATTTT
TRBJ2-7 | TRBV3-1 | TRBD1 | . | CASSQDSGTGGLEQYF | TGTGCCAGCAGCCAAGATAGTGGGACAGGGGGCCTCGAGCAGTACTTC
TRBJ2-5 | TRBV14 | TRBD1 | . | CASSQDRQGVQETQYF | TGTGCCAGCAGCCAAGATCGGCAGGGGGTCCAAGAGACCCAGTACTTC
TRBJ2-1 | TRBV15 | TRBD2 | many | CATSRGGTSGGIGNEQFF | TGTGCCACCAGCAGAGGGGGGACTAGCGGGGGGATTGGCAATGAGCAGTTCTTC
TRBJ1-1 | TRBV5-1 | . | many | CASSLSPRPGTLNTEAFF | TGCGCCAGCAGCTTGTCGCCAAGGCCCGGGACCCTGAACACTGAAGCTTTCTTT
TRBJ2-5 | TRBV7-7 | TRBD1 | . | CASSLEMDRGRLRQETQYF | TGTGCTAGCAGCTTAGAAATGGACAGGGGGAGATTGAGGCAAGAGACCCAGTACTTC
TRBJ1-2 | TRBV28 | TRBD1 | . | CASSNGQGQDF | TGTGCCAGCAGTAACGGACAGGGTCAGGACTTC
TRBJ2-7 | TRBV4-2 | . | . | CASSQEIGEQYF | TGTGCCAGCAGCCAAGAGATAGGCGAGCAGTACTTC
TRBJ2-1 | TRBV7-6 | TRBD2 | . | CASSLQAGGDYNEQFF | TGTGCCAGCAGCTTACAAGCGGGGGGTGATTACAATGAGCAGTTCTTC
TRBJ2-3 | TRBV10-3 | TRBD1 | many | CAISLRDSSTDTQYF | TGTGCCATCAGTCTTCGGGACAGTAGCACAGATACGCAGTATTTT
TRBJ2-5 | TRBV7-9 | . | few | CASSLWKETQYF | TGTGCCAGCAGCTTATGGAAAGAGACCCAGTACTTC
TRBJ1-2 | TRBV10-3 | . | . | CAISVGRTSGYTF | TGTGCCATCAGTGTGGGACGAACGTCTGGCTACACCTTC
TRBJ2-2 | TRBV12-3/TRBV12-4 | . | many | CASSGQSRTGELFF | TGTGCCAGCAGTGGCCAGTCGCGAACCGGGGAGCTGTTTTTT
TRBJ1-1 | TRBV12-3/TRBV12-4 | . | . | CASRISGGAEAFF | TGTGCCAGCAGGATTTCAGGAGGGGCTGAAGCTTTCTTT
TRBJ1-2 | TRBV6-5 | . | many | CASSYSGPRFEGYTF | TGTGCCAGCAGTTACTCCGGGCCTCGCTTTGAGGGCTACACCTTC